Included here is one TCR beta chain sequence, with context. CDR1 SGHTA and CDR2 FQGNSA come from the germline V gene. This CDR3 is built from 15 residues. After removal of 7 bases from V and 5 bases from J, the junction contained 10 bases not matched to a gene. Assay used: immunoSEQ multiplex PCR; TCRdb lists only in-frame clones, some missing. Of about 39,000 clones in the sample, around 94% were seen once. These data are taken from a study of T cell changes during pregnancy in multiple sclerosis. The J gene is TRBJ2-5, the V gene TRBV7-2; TRBD2 matches at 10 bases. The sequences come from peripheral blood, collected in the third trimester of pregnancy. The sequence was collected from a female donor with multiple sclerosis, enrolled in a pregnancy study. DNA for the CDR3: TGTGCCAGCACGAAACAGCGGGGGGGCTGGGAGACCCAGTACTTC. This codes for CASTKQRGGWETQYF. Filled out from reference TRBV7-2 and TRBJ2-5, the complete variable domain reads GAGVSQSPSNKVTEKGKDVELRCDPISGHTALYWYRQSLGQGLEFLIYFQGNSAPDKSGLPSDRFSAERTGGSVSTLTIQRTQQEDSAVYLCASTKQRGGWETQYFGPGTRLLVL.